Listed here are 5 T cell receptor beta chains from one sample, sequenced in a study of siplizumab effects on memory and regulatory T cells. TCRdb keeps only in-frame clones here, not all; method: immunoSEQ multiplex PCR. The data contain approximately 94,000 clones, about 91% of them singletons. Sequencing was carried out using CD4+ T cells sorted from blood. The receptors originated from a human donor in good health.

The chain carries TRBV28 and TRBJ2-1, with 13 nucleotides matching TRBD2. V dropped 5 bases and J dropped 10; count of bases not matched to a gene: 8. The CDR3 runs to 15 residues. CDR1 and CDR2 from the germline V gene are MDHEN and SYDVKM. The CDR3 protein is CASSQLAGGPGEQFF. Written as DNA, the CDR3 is TGTGCCAGCAGTCAACTAGCGGGGGGGCCGGGCGAGCAGTTCTTC.

J is TRBJ2-4 and V is TRBV14, with a possible D match to TRBD2 (7 bases). V lost 5 bases, J lost 3 bases, and 20 bases lay in between. Germline V gene sequence: CDR1 SGHDN, CDR2 FVKESK. The CDR3 is made up of 17 amino acids. The CDR3 bases are TGTGCCAGCAGCGGTTCGGGGGGCCTTTGGGGCAAAAACATTCAGTACTTC. As protein: CASSGSGGLWGKNIQYF.

This rearrangement joins TRBV4-3 to TRBJ1-2; D uncertain. The CDR3 sequence is 15 residues long. CDR1 and CDR2 from the germline V gene are LGHNA and YSLEER. Trimming took 0 bases from V and 4 from J, leaving 12 bases between them. The CDR3 loop reads CASSQEGSVVYGYTF. The CDR3, as DNA: TGCGCCAGCAGCCAAGAGGGGAGCGTTGTCTATGGCTACACCTTC.

The chain recombines TRBV5-5 with TRBJ1-4; no clear D gene. In germline, CDR1 is SGHKS, CDR2 YYEKEE (reference sequence). CDR3 length: 15 residues. The V and J ends lost 0 bases and 8 bases respectively, with 14 bases between them. CDR3 nucleotide sequence: TGTGCCAGCAGCTTGGTCACGGGAGGCGGCGAAAAACTGTTTTTT. Its protein product is CASSLVTGGGEKLFF.

The chain links TRBV7-9 to TRBJ1-2; maybe TRBD1 (5 bases). Trimming removed 10 bases at V and 6 bases at J, with 18 bases between. Germline assignment: CDR1 SEHNR and CDR2 FQNEAQ (reference sequence). The CDR3 sequence is 13 residues long. The CDR3 region is CATGGPGKDGYTF. In nucleotides, the CDR3 is TGTGCCACCGGGGGACCAGGAAAGGATGGCTACACCTTC.